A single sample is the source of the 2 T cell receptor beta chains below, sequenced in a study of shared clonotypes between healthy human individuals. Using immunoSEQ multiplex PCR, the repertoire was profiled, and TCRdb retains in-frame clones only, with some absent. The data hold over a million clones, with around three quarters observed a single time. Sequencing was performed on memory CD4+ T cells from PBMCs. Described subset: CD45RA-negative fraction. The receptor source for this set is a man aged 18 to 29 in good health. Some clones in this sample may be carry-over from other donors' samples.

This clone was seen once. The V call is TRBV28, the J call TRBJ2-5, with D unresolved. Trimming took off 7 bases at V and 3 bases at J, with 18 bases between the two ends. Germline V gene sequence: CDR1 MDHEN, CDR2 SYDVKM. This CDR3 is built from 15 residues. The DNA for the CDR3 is TGTGCCAGCAAGGCCTATATGGAAGTAAAAGAGACCCAGTACTTC. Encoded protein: CASKAYMEVKETQYF.

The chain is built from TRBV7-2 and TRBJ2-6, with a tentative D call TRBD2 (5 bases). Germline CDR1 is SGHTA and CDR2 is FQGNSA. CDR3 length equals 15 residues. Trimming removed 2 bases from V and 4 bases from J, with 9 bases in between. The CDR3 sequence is CASSLRGGGANVLTF. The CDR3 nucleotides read TGTGCCAGCAGCTTACGGGGTGGCGGGGCCAACGTCCTGACTTTC.